This T cell receptor (beta chain) came from a study of cytotoxic CD8 clonotypes in ibrutinib-treated CLL. The CDR3 has 15 residues. The V gene's germline CDR1 is SNHLY and CDR2 FYNNEI. The ends were cut back, 1 base at V and 4 bases at J, with 13 bases in the middle. In this sample, this clone turned up a few times. Libraries were prepared by immunoSEQ multiplex PCR; TCRdb keeps only in-frame clonotypes and omits some of them. The repertoire consists of about 140,000 clones, with 70% to 80% occurring once and the leading ten covering less than 30%. The chain is built from TRBV2 and TRBJ1-2, with D unclear. The clonotype comes from a human donor with chronic lymphocytic leukemia. The sequenced sample was PBMCs, obtained after 12 months of ibrutinib treatment. In DNA form, the CDR3 reads TGTGCCAGCAGTGAAGGGGAGAGACTGATCTATGGCTACACCTTC. As protein: CASSEGERLIYGYTF.